One sample yielded the 21 T cell receptor beta chains listed below, sequenced in a study of CD8 T cells in Susac syndrome. Reverse transcription of roughly 0.5 to 1 ug RNA was performed with random hexamers. TCRdb reprocessed the immunoSEQ multiplex PCR reads via MiXCR and lists one record per CDR3 protein. This sample has about 180,000 distinct CDR3 sequences, with approximately 95% found just once. Material: CD8+ T cells from PBMCs. Every receptor here comes from a human donor with multiple sclerosis.

V gene TRBV20-1 combines with J gene TRBJ2-7; D is perhaps TRBD1 or TRBD2 (8 bases each). The V end was cut by 6 bases, the J end by 6 bases, with 15 bases between. Germline V CDR1 and CDR2: DFQATT, SNEGSKA (reference sequence). The CDR3 is 12 residues long. The CDR3 loop is CSANRGTSEQYF. In DNA, the CDR3 is TGCAGTGCCAACAGGGGGACTAGCGAGCAGTACTTC.

This clonotype was seen only once. This chain uses TRBV5-4 with TRBJ2-3, with D perhaps being TRBD1 or TRBD2 (5 bases each). Germline V gene sequence: CDR1 SGHNT, CDR2 YYREEE (reference sequence). Trimming shortened V by 0 bases and J by 2 bases, and 7 bases separated the two germline ends. CDR3 size: 14 residues. For the CDR3, the DNA is TGTGCCAGCAGCTTGGGGGACCTCACAGATACGCAGTATTTT. This encodes CASSLGDLTDTQYF.

J is TRBJ1-1 and V is TRBV6-6; 7 bases match TRBD1. Germline CDR1 is MNHNY and CDR2 is SVGAGI (reference sequence). The length of the CDR3 is 12 residues. The ends lost 9 bases at V and 2 bases at J; junction bases unmatched: 3. The CDR3 spells CASRTGNTEAFF. The CDR3 DNA reads as TGTGCCAGTCGGACAGGTAACACTGAAGCTTTCTTT.

The rearrangement joins TRBV28 to TRBJ2-7, with 9 bases identical to TRBD2. The CDR3 extends over 15 amino acids. Germline assignment: CDR1 MDHEN and CDR2 SYDVKM. J gave up 4 bases and V 5 bases, and 9 bases lay outside the gene matches. This CDR3 is CASSPQSGRMYEQYF. Here the CDR3 DNA reads TGTGCCAGCAGTCCCCAAAGCGGGAGGATGTACGAGCAGTACTTC.

The chain combines TRBV20-1 with TRBJ1-1, with 7 bases identical to TRBD1. J lost 7 bases, V lost 6 bases, and 17 bases had no gene match. Germline loops: CDR1 DFQATT, CDR2 SNEGSKA (reference sequence). This CDR3 has 15 amino acids. The CDR3 reads CSAVTGRGRGLEAFF. The CDR3 DNA reads as TGCAGTGCCGTGACAGGGCGAGGGAGAGGGCTTGAAGCTTTCTTT.

V gene TRBV29-1 combines with J gene TRBJ2-1; no reliable D call. The germline V and J ends were trimmed by 3 bases and 2 bases, with 5 bases remaining between them. The CDR3 runs 12 residues. Germline V gene sequence: CDR1 SQVTM, CDR2 ANQGSEA. CDR3 bases: TGCAGCGTTGAGGGCGCCTACAATGAGCAGTTCTTC. It codes for CSVEGAYNEQFF.

In its sample, this clonotype was seen once. V is TRBV20-1 and J is TRBJ2-3; TRBD2 matches 14 bases. Germline V gene sequence: CDR1 DFQATT, CDR2 SNEGSKA (reference sequence). With 2 bases clipped from V and 4 bases from J, the junction kept 5 bases outside the gene matches. The CDR3 is 16 residues long. In nucleotides, the CDR3 is TGCAGTGCTAGACTCGGGACTAGCGGGGGCCCAGATACGCAGTATTTT. Protein: CSARLGTSGGPDTQYF.

The chain employs TRBV7-9 and TRBJ2-7, with 10 bases that match TRBD1. The CDR3 covers 14 residues. J gave up 3 bases and V 5 bases, and 4 bases lay outside the gene matches. Per the germline V gene, CDR1 is SEHNR and CDR2 is FQNEAQ (reference sequence). The CDR3 DNA is TGTGCCAGCAGCATGACAGGGGGCGGCTACGAGCAGTACTTC. Translated: CASSMTGGGYEQYF.

CDR3 sequence: CASSDTLGLPGYEQYF. CDR3 coding DNA: TGTGCCAGCAGTGACACCCTAGGTCTGCCTGGCTACGAGCAGTACTTC. The chain has TRBV6-1 and TRBJ2-7; no reliable D call. V shed 3 bases and J shed 3 bases, with 18 bases lying between them. Germline CDR1 is MNHNS and CDR2 is SASEGT. The CDR3 consists of 16 residues.

The chain uses TRBV20-1 and TRBJ2-7, with D uncertain. The CDR3 contains 14 residues. Trimming cost V 1 base and J 2 bases, with 12 bases left between them. CDR1 is DFQATT, CDR2 SNEGSKA, per germline (reference sequence). The CDR3 sequence is CSARVLLGAYEQYF. The CDR3, as DNA: TGCAGTGCTAGAGTTCTGCTAGGTGCCTACGAGCAGTACTTC.

The chain combines TRBV6-6 with TRBJ2-4; D is possibly TRBD1 or TRBD2 (5 bases each). Deletions cut 6 bases from V and 0 bases from J, with 15 bases between. The CDR3 spans 16 residues. Germline V gene data show CDR1 as MNHNY and CDR2 as SVGAGI (reference sequence). The CDR3 reads CASRTNMGVAKNIQYF. The CDR3 region has the DNA TGTGCCAGCAGAACGAACATGGGGGTAGCCAAAAACATTCAGTACTTC.

The rearrangement uses TRBV20-1 and TRBJ1-5; 9 bases are shared with TRBD1. The length of the CDR3 is 14 residues. V gave up 0 bases and J gave up 6 bases; unmatched junction bases: 3. Germline V gene data show CDR1 as DFQATT and CDR2 as SNEGSKA (reference sequence). CDR3 protein: CSARETGGSQPQHF. The CDR3 nucleotides are TGCAGTGCTAGAGAAACAGGGGGCAGTCAGCCCCAGCATTTT.

V usage is TRBV5-1 and J usage is TRBJ2-3, with unresolved D. The CDR3 runs 15 residues. The ends were cut back, 1 base at V and 0 bases at J, with 9 bases in the middle. The germline CDR1 and CDR2 sequences are SGHRS and YFSETQ. The CDR3 sequence: CASSLTPRSTDTQYF. The CDR3 region has the DNA TGCGCCAGCAGCTTGACCCCGAGGAGCACAGATACGCAGTATTTT.

The chain combines TRBV14 with TRBJ1-1, with TRBD1 as a possible D gene (6 bases). V dropped 0 bases and J dropped 5 bases, with 10 bases sitting between them. The germline V gene has CDR1 SGHDN and CDR2 FVKESK. The CDR3 loop spans 14 amino acids. CDR3 nucleotides: TGTGCCAGCAGCCAAGAGTTCAGGGGAACTGAAGCTTTCTTT. Residues: CASSQEFRGTEAFF.

The CDR3 DNA is TGCAGTGCTAGAGACCGGACCGGGACGGAATACTCTGGAAACACCATATATTTT. Translating gives CSARDRTGTEYSGNTIYF. The chain links TRBV20-1 to TRBJ1-3; TRBD1 is a possible D gene (5 bases). The germline CDR1 and CDR2 sequences are DFQATT and SNEGSKA (reference sequence). Trimming took 0 bases from V and 0 from J, leaving 18 bases between them. This CDR3 has 18 amino acids.

As for this clonotype: Germline is not matched at one junction end, which may reflect a read error. This rearrangement joins TRBV3-1 to TRBJ2-5; D is perhaps TRBD1 (5 bases). The CDR3 is 15 amino acids. Germline V gene sequence: CDR1 LGHDT, CDR2 YNNKEL (reference sequence). This CDR3 is CASNQVGDSQETQYF. In DNA form, the CDR3 reads TGTGCCAGCAACCAAGTGGGTGACAGCCAAGAGACCCAGTACTTC.

This rearrangement joins TRBV20-1 to TRBJ2-5, with a weak D call TRBD1 (6 bases). Trimming shortened V by 4 bases and J by 1 base, and 19 bases separated the two germline ends. This CDR3 is 16 amino acids long. CDR1 and CDR2 (germline): DFQATT, SNEGSKA (reference sequence). The chain's CDR3 is CSAKIQGPLTQETQYF. CDR3 bases: TGCAGTGCTAAGATACAGGGACCATTAACCCAAGAGACCCAGTACTTC.

The chain has TRBV20-1 and TRBJ2-7; D is ambiguous. V was clipped by 1 base and J by 2 bases, with 12 bases between them. The germline V gene has CDR1 DFQATT and CDR2 SNEGSKA (reference sequence). The CDR3 length is 14 residues. The CDR3 loop reads CSARGRTATYEQYF. The CDR3 DNA reads as TGCAGTGCTAGAGGAAGGACGGCAACCTACGAGCAGTACTTC.

This rearrangement joins TRBV20-1 to TRBJ1-5, with D hard to call. CDR1 DFQATT and CDR2 SNEGSKA come from the germline V gene (reference sequence). V was cut by 0 bases and J by 7 bases, with 16 bases left in between. This CDR3 is 15 amino acids long. The CDR3 loop is CSARDREMGSQPQHF. Written as DNA, the CDR3 is TGCAGTGCTAGAGATCGCGAAATGGGCAGCCAGCCCCAGCATTTT.

V and J are TRBV30 and TRBJ1-5; D unclear. The CDR3 contains 14 residues. Looked up from germline, CDR1 is GTSNPN and CDR2 is SVGIG (reference sequence). Trimming shortened V by 5 bases and J by 3 bases, and 14 bases separated the two germline ends. CDR3 sequence reads: CAWSTTAPNQPQHF. Written as DNA, the CDR3 is TGTGCCTGGTCCACAACGGCCCCCAATCAGCCCCAGCATTTT.

This sequence joins TRBV5-1 and TRBJ2-1, with a tentative D call TRBD1 (6 bases). The CDR3 is made up of 14 amino acids. Trimming shortened V by 4 bases and J by 8 bases, and 16 bases separated the two germline ends. Per the germline V gene, CDR1 is SGHRS and CDR2 is YFSETQ. The DNA of the CDR3 is TGCGCCAGCAGCCTTCCGGACAGTTCCGATGAGCAGTTCTTC. It yields the protein CASSLPDSSDEQFF.